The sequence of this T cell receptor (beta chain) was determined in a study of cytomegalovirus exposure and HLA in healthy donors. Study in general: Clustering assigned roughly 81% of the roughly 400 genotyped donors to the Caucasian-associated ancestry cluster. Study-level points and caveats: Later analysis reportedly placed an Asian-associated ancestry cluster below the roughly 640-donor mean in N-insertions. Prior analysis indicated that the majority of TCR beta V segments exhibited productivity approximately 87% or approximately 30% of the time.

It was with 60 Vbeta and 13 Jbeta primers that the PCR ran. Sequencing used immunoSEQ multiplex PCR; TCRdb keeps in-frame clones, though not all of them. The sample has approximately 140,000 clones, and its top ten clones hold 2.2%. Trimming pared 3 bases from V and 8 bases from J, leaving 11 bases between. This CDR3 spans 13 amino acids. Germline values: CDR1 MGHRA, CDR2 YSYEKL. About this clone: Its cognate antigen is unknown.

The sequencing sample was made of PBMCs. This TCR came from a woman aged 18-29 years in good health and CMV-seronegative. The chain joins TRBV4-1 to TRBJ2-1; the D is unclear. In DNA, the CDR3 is TGCGCCAGCAGCCATATCGGCGCGGATGAGCAGTTCTTC. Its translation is CASSHIGADEQFF.